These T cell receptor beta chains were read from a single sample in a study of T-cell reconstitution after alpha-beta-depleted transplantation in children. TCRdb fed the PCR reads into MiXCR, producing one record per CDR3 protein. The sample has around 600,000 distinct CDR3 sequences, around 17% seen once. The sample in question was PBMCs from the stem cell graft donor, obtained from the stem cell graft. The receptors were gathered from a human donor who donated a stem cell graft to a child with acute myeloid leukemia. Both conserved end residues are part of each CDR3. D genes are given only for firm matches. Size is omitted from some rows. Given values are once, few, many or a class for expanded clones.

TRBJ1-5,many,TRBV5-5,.,CASRSPRGVEHF,TGTGCCAGCAGGTCCCCTCGGGGTGTGGAGCATTTT
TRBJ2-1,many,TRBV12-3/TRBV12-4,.,CASRSGGEQFF,TGTGCCAGCAGGTCCGGGGGTGAGCAGTTCTTC
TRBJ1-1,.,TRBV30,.,CAWMREMETEAFF,TGTGCCTGGATGAGGGAAATGGAGACTGAAGCTTTCTTT
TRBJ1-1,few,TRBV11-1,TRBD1,CASSRPSGRDRGNTEAFF,TGTGCCAGCAGCCGCCCTTCCGGCAGGGACAGGGGGAACACTGAAGCTTTCTTT
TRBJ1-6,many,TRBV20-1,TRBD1,CSARDRATYNSPLHF,TGCAGTGCAAGAGACAGGGCCACCTATAATTCACCCCTCCACTTT
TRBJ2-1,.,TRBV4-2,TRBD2,CASSQGLAGGTYNEQFF,TGTGCCAGCAGCCAAGGTCTAGCGGGGGGTACCTACAATGAGCAGTTCTTC
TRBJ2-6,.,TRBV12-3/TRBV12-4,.,CASPWIGTLGDSGANVLTF,TGTGCCAGCCCTTGGATCGGAACTCTGGGGGACTCTGGGGCCAACGTCCTGACTTTC
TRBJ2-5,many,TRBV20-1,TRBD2,CSARPPGGLETQYF,TGCAGTGCTAGACCCCCCGGGGGGTTAGAGACCCAGTACTTC
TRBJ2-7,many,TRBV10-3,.,CATSVSSSGIETWDEQYF,TGTGCCACTTCCGTTTCTTCGTCGGGGATCGAGACATGGGACGAGCAGTACTTC
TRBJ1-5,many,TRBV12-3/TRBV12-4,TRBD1,CASQGENQPQHF,TGTGCCAGCCAGGGGGAAAATCAGCCCCAGCATTTT
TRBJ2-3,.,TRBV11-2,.,CASSLDRTGFNRAGASTDTQYF,TGTGCCAGCAGCTTAGACCGAACCGGTTTTAATCGCGCGGGCGCTAGCACAGATACGCAGTATTTT
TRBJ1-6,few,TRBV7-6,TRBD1,CASSLGTGKNSPLHF,TGTGCCAGCAGCTTAGGGACAGGGAAGAATTCACCCCTCCACTTT
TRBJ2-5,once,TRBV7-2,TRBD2,CASSLLREGKETQYF,TGTGCCAGCAGCTTATTAAGGGAGGGGAAAGAGACCCAGTACTTC
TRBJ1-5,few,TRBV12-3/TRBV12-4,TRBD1,CASSKRTGGRGQPQHF,TGTGCCAGCAGTAAAAGGACAGGGGGCCGGGGTCAGCCCCAGCATTTT
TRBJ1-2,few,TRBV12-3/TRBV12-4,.,CASSRKGMNGYTF,TGTGCCAGCAGCCGAAAAGGGATGAATGGCTACACCTTC
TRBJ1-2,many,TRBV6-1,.,CASSEGGGGTYGYTF,TGTGCCAGCAGCGAGGGGGGAGGGGGGACCTATGGCTACACCTTC
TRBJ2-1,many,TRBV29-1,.,CSLSSYNEQFF,TGCAGCCTGAGCTCCTACAATGAGCAGTTCTTC
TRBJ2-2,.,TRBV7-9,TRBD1,CASSSGTGGAIGELFF,TGTGCCAGCAGCTCTGGGACAGGGGGCGCTATCGGGGAGCTGTTTTTT
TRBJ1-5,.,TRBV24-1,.,CATSGGGGGNQPQHF,TGTGCCACCAGTGGAGGCGGGGGGGGCAATCAGCCCCAGCATTTT
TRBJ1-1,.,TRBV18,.,CASSRQVQDTEAFF,TGTGCCAGCTCACGACAGGTTCAGGACACTGAAGCTTTCTTT
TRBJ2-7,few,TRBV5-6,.,CARGPGAGETYEQYF,TGTGCCAGGGGCCCCGGGGCAGGAGAAACCTACGAGCAGTACTTC
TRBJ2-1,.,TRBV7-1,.,CASSSRPSSYNDQFF,TGTGCCAGCAGTTCCCGACCTAGCTCCTACAATGACCAGTTCTTC
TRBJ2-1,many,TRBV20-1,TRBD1,CSARDRDRREQFF,TGCAGTGCTAGGGACAGGGACCGAAGGGAGCAGTTCTTC
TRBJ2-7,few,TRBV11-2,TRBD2,CASSVDGGAYEQYF,TGTGCCAGCTCGGTGGACGGGGGGGCCTACGAGCAGTACTTC
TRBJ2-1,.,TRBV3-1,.,CASSQGHPRFF,TGTGCCAGCAGCCAAGGGCATCCGAGGTTCTTC
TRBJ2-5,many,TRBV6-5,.,CASSYSQGRGETQYF,TGTGCCAGCAGTTACTCACAAGGTCGCGGAGAGACCCAGTACTTC
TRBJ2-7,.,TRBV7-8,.,CASSLRPGIRSYEQYF,TGTGCCAGCAGCCTCCGACCCGGGATTCGCTCCTACGAGCAGTACTTC
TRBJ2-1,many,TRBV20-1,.,CSVSLAGTYNEQFF,TGCAGTGTATCTTTGGCAGGGACCTACAATGAGCAGTTCTTC
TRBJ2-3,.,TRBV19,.,CASNSGFLADTQYF,TGTGCCAGTAATTCCGGATTCCTTGCAGATACGCAGTATTTT
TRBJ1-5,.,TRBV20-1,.,CSARSFRADQPQHF,TGCAGTGCTAGATCGTTCAGGGCGGATCAGCCCCAGCATTTT
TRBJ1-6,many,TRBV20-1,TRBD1,CSARGTGVSSYNSPLHF,TGCAGTGCTAGAGGAACAGGGGTGAGCTCCTATAATTCACCCCTCCACTTT
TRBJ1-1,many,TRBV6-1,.,CASRTGGGTEAFF,TGTGCCAGCAGGACAGGCGGCGGCACTGAAGCTTTCTTT
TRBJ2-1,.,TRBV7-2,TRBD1,CASSPSRDRGWNEQFF,TGTGCCAGCAGCCCAAGCAGGGACAGGGGTTGGAATGAGCAGTTCTTC
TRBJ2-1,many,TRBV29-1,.,CSGERQHNEQFF,TGCAGCGGGGAGCGGCAACACAATGAGCAGTTCTTC
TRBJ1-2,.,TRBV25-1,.,CASSALDGRSRYTF,TGTGCCAGCAGTGCCCTGGACGGCCGAAGTCGCTACACCTTC
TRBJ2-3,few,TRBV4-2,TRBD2,CASSSFSGGADTQYF,TGTGCCAGCAGCTCGTTTAGCGGGGGGGCAGATACGCAGTATTTT
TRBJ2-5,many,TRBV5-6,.,CASSLDVRQETQYF,TGTGCCAGCAGCTTGGATGTAAGACAAGAGACCCAGTACTTC
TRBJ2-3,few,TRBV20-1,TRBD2,CSAPRTSGALRGQYF,TGCAGTGCTCCGAGGACTAGCGGGGCCCTGCGGGGGCAGTATTTT
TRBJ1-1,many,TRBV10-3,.,CAIANPVSEAFF,TGTGCCATCGCGAACCCAGTTTCTGAAGCTTTCTTT
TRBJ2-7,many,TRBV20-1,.,CSAREDRDQHPYEQYF,TGCAGTGCTAGGGAAGACCGGGACCAACACCCCTACGAGCAGTACTTC
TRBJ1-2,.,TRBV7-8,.,CASSSRPTANYGYTF,TGTGCCAGCAGCTCTCGCCCGACGGCTAACTATGGCTACACCTTC
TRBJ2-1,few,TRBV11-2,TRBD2,CASSFYLYGGGAFPEQFF,TGTGCCAGCAGCTTTTACTTGTACGGCGGGGGGGCTTTCCCTGAGCAGTTCTTC
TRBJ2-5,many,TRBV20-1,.,CSARGPGNQETQYF,TGCAGTGCTAGAGGGCCTGGGAATCAAGAGACCCAGTACTTC
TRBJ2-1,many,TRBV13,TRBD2,CASSLQRGSYNEQFF,TGTGCCAGCAGCCTCCAGCGGGGATCCTACAATGAGCAGTTCTTC
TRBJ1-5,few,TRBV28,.,CASLRRGWWSNQPQHF,TGTGCCAGTTTACGGAGGGGGTGGTGGAGCAATCAGCCCCAGCATTTT
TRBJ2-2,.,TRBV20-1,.,CSASGGVTGELFF,TGCAGTGCTAGTGGAGGGGTTACCGGGGAGCTGTTTTTT
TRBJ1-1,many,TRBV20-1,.,CSARSEAWAGPMNTEAFF,TGCAGTGCTAGATCTGAGGCGTGGGCAGGCCCTATGAACACTGAAGCTTTCTTT
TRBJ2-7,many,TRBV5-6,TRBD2,CASNYRGGLTYEQYF,TGTGCCAGCAACTACCGGGGGGGCCTGACCTACGAGCAGTACTTC
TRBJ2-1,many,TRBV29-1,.,CSVAGRQAPGEQFF,TGCAGCGTGGCGGGCAGACAGGCCCCCGGGGAGCAGTTCTTC
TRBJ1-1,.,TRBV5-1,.,CASSFRSENTEAFF,TGCGCCAGCAGCTTCAGGTCAGAGAACACTGAAGCTTTCTTT
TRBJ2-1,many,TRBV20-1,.,CSASSPGSYNEQFF,TGCAGTGCTTCCTCCCCTGGCTCCTACAATGAGCAGTTCTTC
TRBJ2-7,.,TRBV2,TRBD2,CASSEERGAPYEQYF,TGTGCCAGCAGTGAAGAGCGGGGGGCACCCTACGAGCAGTACTTC
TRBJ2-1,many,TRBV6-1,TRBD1,CASSRDRYNEQFF,TGTGCCAGCAGCCGGGACAGGTACAATGAGCAGTTCTTC
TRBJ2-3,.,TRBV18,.,CASSPPHRTDTQYF,TGTGCCAGCTCACCACCGCACCGGACAGATACGCAGTATTTT
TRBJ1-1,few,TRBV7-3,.,CASSLGEGRTEAFF,TGTGCCAGCAGCTTAGGAGAGGGTAGGACTGAAGCTTTCTTT